Included here is one TCR beta chain sequence, with context. The data originate from a study of blood T cell repertoires in COVID-19. The CDR3 is made up of 12 amino acids. Trimming took 3 bases from V and 5 from J, leaving 10 bases between them. The V gene's germline CDR1 is DFQATT and CDR2 SNEGSKA (reference sequence). Authors' analysis steps: Estimation of nucleated cell counts was performed using reference gene primer amplification. Some clones are missing from TCRdb's copy, which holds only in-frame ones; the method was immunoSEQ multiplex PCR. The DNA was the basis for D and trimming; V, J and clone size are from that table. The table has about 74,000 clones, almost 90% seen once; the top ten hold more than 1.5%.

V usage is TRBV20-1 and J usage is TRBJ1-2; tentative D call: TRBD1 (5 bases). Sequencing used peripheral blood. This sequence was found in a woman older than 75 with active or convalescent COVID-19. CDR3 sequence reads: CSASRGLYGYTF. CDR3 coding DNA: TGCAGTGCTAGTAGGGGACTTTATGGCTACACCTTC.